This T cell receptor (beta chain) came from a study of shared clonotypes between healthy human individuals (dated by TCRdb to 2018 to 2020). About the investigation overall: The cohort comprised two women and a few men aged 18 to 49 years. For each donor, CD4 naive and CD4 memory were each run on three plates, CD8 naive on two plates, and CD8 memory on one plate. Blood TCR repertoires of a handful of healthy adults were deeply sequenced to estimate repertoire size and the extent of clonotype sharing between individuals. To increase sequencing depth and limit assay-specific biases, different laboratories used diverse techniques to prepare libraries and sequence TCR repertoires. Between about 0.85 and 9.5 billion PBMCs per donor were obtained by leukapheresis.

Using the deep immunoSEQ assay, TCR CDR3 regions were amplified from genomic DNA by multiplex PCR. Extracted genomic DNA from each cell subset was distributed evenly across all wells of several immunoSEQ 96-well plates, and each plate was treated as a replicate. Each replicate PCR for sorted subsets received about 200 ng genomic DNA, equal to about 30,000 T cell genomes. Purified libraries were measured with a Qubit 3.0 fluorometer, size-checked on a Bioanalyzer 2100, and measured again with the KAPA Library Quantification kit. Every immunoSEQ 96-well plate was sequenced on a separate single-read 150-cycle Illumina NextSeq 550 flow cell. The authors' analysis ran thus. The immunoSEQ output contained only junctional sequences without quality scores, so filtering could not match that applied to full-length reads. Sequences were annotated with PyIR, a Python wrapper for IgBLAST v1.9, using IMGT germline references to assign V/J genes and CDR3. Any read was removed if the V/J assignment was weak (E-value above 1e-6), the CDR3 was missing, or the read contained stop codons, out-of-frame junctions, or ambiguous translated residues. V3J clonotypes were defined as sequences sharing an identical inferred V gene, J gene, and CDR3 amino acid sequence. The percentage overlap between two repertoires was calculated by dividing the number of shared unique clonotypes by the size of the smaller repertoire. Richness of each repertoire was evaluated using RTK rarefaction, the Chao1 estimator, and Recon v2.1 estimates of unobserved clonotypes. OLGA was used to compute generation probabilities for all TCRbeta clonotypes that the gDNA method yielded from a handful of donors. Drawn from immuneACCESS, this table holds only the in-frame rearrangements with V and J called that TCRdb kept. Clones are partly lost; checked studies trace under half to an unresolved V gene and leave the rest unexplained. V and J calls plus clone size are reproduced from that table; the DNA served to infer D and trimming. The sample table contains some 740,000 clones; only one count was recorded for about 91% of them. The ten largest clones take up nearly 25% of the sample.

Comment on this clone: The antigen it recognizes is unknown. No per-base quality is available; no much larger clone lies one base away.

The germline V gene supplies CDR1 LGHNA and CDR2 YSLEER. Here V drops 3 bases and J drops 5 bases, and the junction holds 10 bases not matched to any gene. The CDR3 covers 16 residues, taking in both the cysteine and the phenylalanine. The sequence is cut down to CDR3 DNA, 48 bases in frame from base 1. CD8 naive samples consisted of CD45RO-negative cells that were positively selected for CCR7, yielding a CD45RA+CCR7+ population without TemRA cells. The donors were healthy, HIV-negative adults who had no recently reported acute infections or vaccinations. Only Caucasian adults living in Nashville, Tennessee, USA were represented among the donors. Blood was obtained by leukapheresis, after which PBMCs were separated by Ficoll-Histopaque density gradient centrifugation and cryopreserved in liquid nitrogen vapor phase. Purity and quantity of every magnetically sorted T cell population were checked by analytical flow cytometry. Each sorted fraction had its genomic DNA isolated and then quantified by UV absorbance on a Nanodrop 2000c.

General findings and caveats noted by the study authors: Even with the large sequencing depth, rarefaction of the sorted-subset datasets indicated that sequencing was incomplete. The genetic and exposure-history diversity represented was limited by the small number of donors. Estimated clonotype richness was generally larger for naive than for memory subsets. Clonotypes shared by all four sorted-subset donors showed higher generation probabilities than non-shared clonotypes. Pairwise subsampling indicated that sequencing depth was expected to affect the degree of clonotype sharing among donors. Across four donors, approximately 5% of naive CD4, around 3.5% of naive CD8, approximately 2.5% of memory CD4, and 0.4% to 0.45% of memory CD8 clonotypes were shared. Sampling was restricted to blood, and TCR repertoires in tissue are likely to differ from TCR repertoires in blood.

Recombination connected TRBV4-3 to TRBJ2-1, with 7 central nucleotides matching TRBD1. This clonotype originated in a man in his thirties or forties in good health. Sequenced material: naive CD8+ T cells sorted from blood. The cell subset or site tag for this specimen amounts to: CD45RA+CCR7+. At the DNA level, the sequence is TGCGCCAGCAGCCAGAATTCAGGGGGTGGTAACAATGAGCAGTTCTTC. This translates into CASSQNSGGGNNEQFF.